Detailed here is one TCR beta chain. The record originates from a study of blood T cell repertoires in COVID-19. At the level of the study: Samples of COVID-19 (acute and convalescent) were obtained from the United States, Italy and Spain. PBMCs, B-cell-depleted T cells, or T cells provided the cDNA or gDNA that made up the material.

Profiling relied on immunoSEQ multiplex PCR, and the TCRdb table lists in-frame clones only, not all of them. The sample lists about 160,000 clones; over 80% were seen once. This TCR was recovered from a woman between 50 and 59 years old with acute or convalescent COVID-19. The sequenced sample consisted of peripheral blood.

CDR3 loop: CATSALRLGDEQFF. CDR3 sequence (DNA): TGTGCCACCAGTGCCCTTAGGTTAGGAGATGAGCAGTTCTTC. The chain carries TRBV24-1 and TRBJ2-1; D gene unclear. The V end lost 5 bases, the J end lost 8 bases, and 15 bases lay between the germline ends. Germline CDR1 reads KGHDR; CDR2 reads SFDVKD. This CDR3 is built from 14 residues.